This is a list of T cell receptor beta chains from one sample in a study of blood T cells in healthy people across ages. TCRdb recomputed calls from the 5' RACE reads with MiXCR, one row per CDR3 protein. Of 650,000 to 800,000 distinct CDR3 sequences detected, 44% appear once; the ten largest clones hold approximately 19%. The sample consisted of blood. The receptors originated from a man aged 55-75 years in good health. CDR3s include the opening cysteine and the closing phenylalanine or tryptophan. Fields, in order: V gene, clone size, D gene, J gene, CDR3 DNA, CDR3 protein. D genes are given only for firm matches. A row's size may be missing; if present it is once, few, many or a size class.

TRBV28	-	-	TRBJ2-3	TGTGCCAGCAGTTTCCGCCCGAATACGCAGTATTTT	CASSFRPNTQYF
TRBV5-1	-	TRBD2	TRBJ2-3	TGCGCCAGCAGCGTGACTAGCGGGGGAAGGGATACGCAGTATTTT	CASSVTSGGRDTQYF
TRBV29-1	few	TRBD1	TRBJ2-2	TGCAGCGTTGAACAGGGGGCGGACACCGGGGAGCTGTTTTTT	CSVEQGADTGELFF
TRBV3-1	once	TRBD1	TRBJ1-2	TGTGCCAGCAGCCCACCGGGACAGGATGGCTACACCTTC	CASSPPGQDGYTF
TRBV7-2	-	-	TRBJ2-3	TGTGCCAGCAGCTTAGCGATGGAAGATACGCAGTATTTT	CASSLAMEDTQYF
TRBV3-1	few	-	TRBJ2-3	TGTGCCAGCAGCCAAGGGGCGAATACGCAGTATTTT	CASSQGANTQYF
TRBV19	few	-	TRBJ2-1	TGTGCCAGTAGTAAACGGACCCGGGATGAGCAGTTCTTC	CASSKRTRDEQFF
TRBV20-1	once	TRBD2	TRBJ2-3	TGCAGTGCTACCGGGACTAGCGGGGGTGCCACAGATACGCAGTATTTT	CSATGTSGGATDTQYF
TRBV20-1	once	-	TRBJ1-2	TGCAGTGCTAGTGGGGGGGACCAACCCTACACCTTC	CSASGGDQPYTF
TRBV9	-	TRBD2	TRBJ2-3	TGTGCCAGCAGCGTAGCACTAGCGGGATCCACAGATACGCAGTATTTT	CASSVALAGSTDTQYF
TRBV6-2/TRBV6-3	-	-	TRBJ2-1	TGTGCCAGCAGTTCCCAGACAGGTAATATACACAGGAGGAATGAGCAGTTCTTC	CASSSQTGNIHRRNEQFF
TRBV20-1	-	-	TRBJ1-2	TGCAGCGCCCCGAACGCGGGCTATGGCTACACCTTC	CSAPNAGYGYTF
TRBV5-1	-	TRBD1	TRBJ2-7	TGCGCCAGCAGCTTGACAACCGGGACAGGCGGTTTCGAGCAGTACTTC	CASSLTTGTGGFEQYF
TRBV29-1	-	-	TRBJ2-2	TGCAGCGGTGGCAGGTCGATCTCCGGGGAGCTGTTTTTT	CSGGRSISGELFF
TRBV7-3	-	-	TRBJ1-6	TGTGCCAACAGATCAGACAGGCAGAGCTCCTATAATTCACCCCTCCACTTT	CANRSDRQSSYNSPLHF
TRBV15	-	-	TRBJ1-5	TGTGCCACCAGCAGACGTTTCAAAGGCAATCAGCCCCAGCATTTT	CATSRRFKGNQPQHF
TRBV7-2	few	-	TRBJ2-1	TGTGCCAGCAGCCCGCAGGGGGGGAACTTCAATGAGCAGTTCTTC	CASSPQGGNFNEQFF
TRBV5-4	-	-	TRBJ2-5	TGTGCCAGCAGCCGAGGGTCTTCAAGGGAGGCCCAGTACTTC	CASSRGSSREAQYF
TRBV12-3/TRBV12-4	-	TRBD2	TRBJ2-1	TGTGCCAGCAGTTTAGTTACTAGCGGGGGACTAGAGCAGTTCTTC	CASSLVTSGGLEQFF
TRBV7-9	-	-	TRBJ1-2	TGTGCCAGCAGACAGGACAGTAACTATGGCTACACCTTC	CASRQDSNYGYTF
TRBV20-1	few	-	TRBJ1-6	TGCAGTGCCATCGGACACACAAATTCACCCCTCCACTTT	CSAIGHTNSPLHF
TRBV6-1	few	TRBD2	TRBJ2-7	TGTGCCAGCAGTGACCCGGGACTAGCGGGGGTTCCTTTTGACGAGCAGTACTTC	CASSDPGLAGVPFDEQYF
TRBV20-1	many	-	TRBJ2-7	TGCAGTGCAGGACAGTTCTTAAGCTCCTACGAGCAGTACTTC	CSAGQFLSSYEQYF
TRBV12-3/TRBV12-4	many	-	TRBJ2-7	TGTGCCAGCAGCGTTAACAACGAGCAGTACTTC	CASSVNNEQYF
TRBV7-9	few	-	TRBJ2-5	TGTGCCAGCAGCTTAGTTCCGACACCGACGGGGGAGACCCAGTACTTC	CASSLVPTPTGETQYF
TRBV5-6	few	-	TRBJ2-1	TGTGCCAGCAGCTTGGTACTGGCTAAAGAGACCCAGTTCTTC	CASSLVLAKETQFF
TRBV4-3	-	-	TRBJ1-5	TGCGCCAGCAGCCCAACAGGGTTTCCGCCCCAGCATTTT	CASSPTGFPPQHF
TRBV6-6	-	-	TRBJ1-1	TGTGCCAGCAGAGATCGAGGGCAGTTCGCGAACACTGAAGCTTTCTTT	CASRDRGQFANTEAFF
TRBV4-3	-	TRBD1	TRBJ2-5	TGCGCCAGCAGCCGCTCCCTAGCCGGGACAGAGGGACGAGAGACCCAGTACTTC	CASSRSLAGTEGRETQYF
TRBV7-2	-	-	TRBJ1-1	TGTGCCAGCAGACCTCGCGGAGGGCGGAGTAACACTGAAGCTTTCTTT	CASRPRGGRSNTEAFF
TRBV20-1	-	TRBD1	TRBJ1-2	TGCAGTGCCGGGGACAGTCGAAGTAACTATGGCTACACCTTC	CSAGDSRSNYGYTF
TRBV2	-	TRBD1	TRBJ2-5	TGTGCCAGCAGCATCCGGACAGGGGGTGAGACCCAGTACTTC	CASSIRTGGETQYF
TRBV20-1	-	TRBD1	TRBJ2-7	TGCAGTGCTAGCCGGACAGGGGATTCCTACGAGCAGTACTTC	CSASRTGDSYEQYF
TRBV4-1	-	-	TRBJ2-3	TGCGCCAGCAGCCAAGATCGGAGCGGGCGCACAGATACGCAGTATTTT	CASSQDRSGRTDTQYF
TRBV4-3	-	-	TRBJ2-7	TGCGCCAGCAGCCAAGATCTGGGTGGGCAGGGTCCCGACGAGCGGTACTTC	CASSQDLGGQGPDERYF
TRBV4-2	-	TRBD2	TRBJ2-3	TGTGACAGCAGCCAAGGCCCAGCGGGGGCCTCCACAGATACGCAGTATTTT	CDSSQGPAGASTDTQYF
TRBV27	few	-	TRBJ2-1	TGTGCCAGCAGTTTTTCACACAATGAGCAGTTCTTC	CASSFSHNEQFF
TRBV6-6	-	-	TRBJ1-2	TGTGCCAGCAGTTACCTCGGGGTCCGTAACTATGGCTACACCTTC	CASSYLGVRNYGYTF